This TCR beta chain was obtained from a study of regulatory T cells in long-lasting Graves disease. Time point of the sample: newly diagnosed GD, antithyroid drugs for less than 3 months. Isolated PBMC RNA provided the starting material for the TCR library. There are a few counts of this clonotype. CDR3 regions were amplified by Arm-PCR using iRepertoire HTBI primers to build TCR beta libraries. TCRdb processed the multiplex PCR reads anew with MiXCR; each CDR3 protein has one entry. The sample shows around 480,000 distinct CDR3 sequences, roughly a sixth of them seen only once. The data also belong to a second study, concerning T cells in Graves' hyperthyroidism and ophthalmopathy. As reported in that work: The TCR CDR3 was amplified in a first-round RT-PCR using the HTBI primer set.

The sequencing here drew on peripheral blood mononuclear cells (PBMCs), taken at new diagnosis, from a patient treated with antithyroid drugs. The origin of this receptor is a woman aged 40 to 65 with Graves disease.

CDR3 region: CASSPAGVSTDTQYF. CDR3 sequence (DNA): TGTGCCAGCAGTCCGGCGGGGGTTAGCACAGATACGCAGTATTTT. This chain connects TRBV27 to TRBJ2-3; 7 bases are shared with TRBD2. The CDR3 is 15 residues long. The V segment lost 5 bases and the J segment 0 bases; nucleotides outside the gene matches: 5. Germline CDR1 MNHEY, CDR2 SMNVEV (reference sequence).